Given below is one T cell receptor beta chain in context. Antigen: not known. This sample was included in a study of Tregs in tolerant kidney transplant recipients. Regarding the study as a whole: Few patients were studied, so findings need validation in larger groups. Activated donor B cell expansion appeared to reveal the most relevant donor-specific TCRbeta repertoire. Biological reproducibility was not directly addressed in this study.

Germline V gene lookup returns CDR1 SGHNT and CDR2 YYREEE (reference sequence). This CDR3 region has 17 residues. Between the trimmed V and J ends, which lost 3 bases and 2 bases, there was a span of 19 bases. This table comes from immunoSEQ multiplex PCR, and its TCRdb copy is limited to in-frame clones, with some not included. The sample shows 81,000 or so clones, over 75% of them seen only once. Recipients received nonmyeloablative bone marrow transplants from related graft donors, with transient mixed chimerism. The chain uses TRBV5-4 and TRBJ2-3, with TRBD2 as a possible D gene (5 bases). The sequence derives from a human patient who received a combined kidney and bone marrow transplant. Some T cells may arise from the graft donor. Sequenced material: CD4+ T cells from blood (PBMCs), taken 24 months after the transplant. The chain's CDR3 is CASSSRGEGTHTDTQYF. The CDR3 DNA follows: TGTGCCAGCAGCTCCCGAGGAGAGGGAACACACACAGATACGCAGTATTTT.